The 15 T cell receptor beta chains reported below all come from one sample, sequenced in a study of shared clonotypes between healthy human individuals. TCRdb keeps only in-frame clones here, not all; method: immunoSEQ multiplex PCR. In the table there are 2 million to 3 million clones, over 85% of which are singletons. Sequenced input: naive CD4+ T cells sorted from blood. Documented subset: CD45RA+ positively selected. These receptors were obtained from a man aged 18 to 29 in good health.

The rearrangement uses TRBV6-5 and TRBJ2-7; 10 positions agree with TRBD1. V shed 10 bases, J shed 6 bases, and the junction held 9 bases outside the gene matches. This CDR3 spans 13 amino acids. Germline CDR1 and CDR2: MNHEY and SVGAGI. This chain's CDR3 is CATRDRGPGEQYF. The CDR3 region has the DNA TGTGCCACCCGGGACAGGGGACCCGGCGAGCAGTACTTC.

The chain couples TRBV6-4 to TRBJ2-5; tentative D call: TRBD2 (6 bases). CDR3 length: 14 amino acids. In germline, CDR1 is MRHNA, CDR2 SNTAGT. Trimming cost V 9 bases and J 7 bases, with 21 bases left between them. CDR3 in amino acids: CARIGTPSMATQYF. The CDR3 bases are TGTGCCAGAATAGGGACTCCTTCGATGGCGACCCAGTACTTC.

This clone was counted once. The genes are TRBV5-6 and TRBJ2-4; no definite D call. V lost 4 bases and J 5 bases, leaving 13 bases between the germline ends. The CDR3 sequence is 14 residues long. CDR1 and CDR2 (germline): SGHDT, YYEEEE. CDR3 in amino acids: CASSLQPTENIQYF. CDR3 nucleotides: TGTGCCAGCAGCCTACAACCCACGGAAAACATTCAGTACTTC.

This sequence joins TRBV6-1 and TRBJ2-3; 8 bases map to TRBD2. V gave up 6 bases and J gave up 6 bases; unmatched junction bases: 11. The CDR3 runs 15 residues. Germline loops: CDR1 MNHNS, CDR2 SASEGT. CDR3 sequence: CASRDRAGGTDTQYF. CDR3 coding DNA: TGTGCCAGCAGGGACCGTGCGGGGGGTACGGATACGCAGTATTTT.

This clone has just one count. The chain has TRBV28 and TRBJ2-3; 8 bases fit TRBD2. The ends lost 8 bases at V and 0 bases at J; junction bases unmatched: 10. The CDR3 runs 16 residues. Germline V gene sequence: CDR1 MDHEN, CDR2 SYDVKM. CDR3 nucleotides: TGTGCCAGCTTCCGCGGGGGGTCCCCCAGCACAGATACGCAGTATTTT. As protein: CASFRGGSPSTDTQYF.

The V and J genes are TRBV7-8 and TRBJ1-1; 9 bases align to TRBD1. From germline, CDR1 is SGHVS and CDR2 FQNEAQ. The CDR3 covers 15 residues. The V and J ends lost 1 base and 5 bases, in that order; junction bases with no gene match: 5. The CDR3 loop reads CASSLVGQGQTEAFF. The CDR3 DNA is TGTGCCAGCAGCTTAGTGGGACAGGGTCAAACTGAAGCTTTCTTT.

The V call is TRBV7-2, the J call TRBJ1-3, with a weak D call TRBD1 (5 bases). Trimming stripped 2 bases from V and 2 bases from J, with 10 bases between. This CDR3 contains 15 residues. Germline CDR1 and CDR2: SGHTA and FQGNSA. In nucleotides, the CDR3 is TGTGCCAGCAGCTTACACGGGACTCCTGGAAACACCATATATTTT. Translating gives CASSLHGTPGNTIYF.

The chain carries TRBV5-8 and TRBJ1-5; a possible D gene is TRBD1 (5 bases). CDR3 length equals 20 residues. Deletions cut 5 bases from V and 1 base from J, with 28 bases between. Germline-derived CDR1 and CDR2 are SGHTS and YDEGEE. The CDR3 protein is CASSSTEKSLTGGSNQPQHF. CDR3 coding DNA: TGTGCCAGCAGTTCAACGGAAAAGTCCCTAACAGGAGGCAGCAATCAGCCCCAGCATTTT.

This clone was detected once. The rearrangement joins TRBV27 to TRBJ1-6; D unresolved. Trimming took 5 bases from V and 4 from J, leaving 3 bases between them. CDR1 is MNHEY and CDR2 is SMNVEV in the germline V gene (reference sequence). The CDR3 has 12 residues. The CDR3 loop is CASSRYNSPLHF. The CDR3 nucleotides read TGTGCCAGCAGTCGGTATAATTCACCCCTCCACTTT.

V and J are TRBV6-6 and TRBJ2-2; D not certain. There are 12 residues in the CDR3. V lost 5 bases and J 6 bases, leaving 7 bases between the germline ends. The germline CDR1 and CDR2 sequences are MNHNY and SVGAGI (reference sequence). Here the CDR3 reads CASSRPSGELFF. The CDR3 DNA follows: TGTGCCAGCAGTAGACCCTCCGGGGAGCTGTTTTTT.

To note about this clone: Other DNA sequences in the same sample also yield this CDR3. The chain's CDR3 is CASSMGGRYGYTF. CDR3 DNA sequence: TGTGCCAGTAGTATGGGAGGTCGTTATGGCTACACCTTC. The rearrangement uses TRBV19 and TRBJ1-2, with D unresolved. Germline lookup yields CDR1 LNHDA and CDR2 SQIVND (reference sequence). Trimming cost V 3 bases and J 5 bases, with 10 bases left between them. The length of the CDR3 is 13 residues.

This clone was counted a single time. CDR3 sequence: CASRADNEKLFF. As DNA, the CDR3 is TGTGCCAGCAGGGCTGATAATGAAAAACTGTTTTTT. J is TRBJ1-4 and V is TRBV2, with no clear D. Between the trimmed V and J ends, which lost 6 bases and 4 bases, there was a span of 6 bases. This CDR3 has 12 amino acids. The V gene's germline CDR1 is SNHLY and CDR2 FYNNEI.

The CDR3 is CSVFLGLHNEKLFF. CDR3 sequence (DNA): TGCAGCGTTTTCCTCGGACTGCATAATGAAAAACTGTTTTTT. The V and J genes are TRBV29-1 and TRBJ1-4, with D uncertain. CDR1 is SQVTM and CDR2 is ANQGSEA in the germline V gene. The CDR3 runs to 14 residues. V lost 5 bases to trimming and J lost 4 bases, with 14 bases between them.

This chain uses TRBV28 with TRBJ1-4; D is possibly TRBD1 (6 bases). The germline V gene encodes CDR1 MDHEN and CDR2 SYDVKM. Trimming left V 6 bases short and J 0 bases short, with 17 bases between. The CDR3 is made up of 17 amino acids. The CDR3 bases are TGTGCCAGCAGGGCCGGGACACCCGTTGCAACTAATGAAAAACTGTTTTTT. It translates to CASRAGTPVATNEKLFF.

The rearrangement joins TRBV6-6 to TRBJ2-4; TRBD1 matches at 7 bases. CDR3 size: 15 residues. V lost 6 bases to trimming and J lost 2 bases; unmatched junction nucleotides: 7. Germline V lookup: CDR1 MNHNY, CDR2 SVGAGI (reference sequence). The CDR3: CASSSGGATKNIQYF. The DNA for the CDR3 is TGTGCCAGCAGCTCAGGGGGTGCGACCAAAAACATTCAGTACTTC.